One sample yielded the 29 T cell receptor beta chains listed below, sequenced in a study of graft-versus-host responses after intestinal transplantation (dated by TCRdb to the early 2020s). To prepare the library, the immunoSEQ multiplex PCR assay was applied. As stored in TCRdb, this immuneACCESS dataset retains in-frame rearrangements with V and J assigned. A fraction of the clones does not appear; measured against another copy, unresolved V genes explain less than half of the discrepancy, and the remainder lacks a known reason. The sample contains about 18,000 clones, about two fifths of them found a single time. The ten largest clones capture approximately 0.9% of the sample. Explained via the paper, the time point label denotes: cells obtained before transplantation from donor or recipient. The starting material was alloreactive CD4+ T cells from a mixed lymphocyte reaction culture, obtained before intestinal transplant. The meaning of the sample's cell subset or site label: CFSE-low proliferating T cells sorted from roughly 6-day pre-transplant mixed lymphocyte reaction (GvH or HvG direction). Source of these receptors: a human patient who received an intestinal transplant.

This chain joins TRBV19 and TRBJ1-2; no reliable D call. Germline CDR1 reads LNHDA; CDR2 reads SQIVND (reference sequence). The ends were cut back, 10 bases at V and 5 bases at J, with 11 bases in the middle. The CDR3 has 11 amino acids. The chain's CDR3 is CATQRSYGYTF. The CDR3 coding sequence is TGTGCCACCCAGAGGTCTTATGGCTACACCTTC.

The table lists this clone with a count of one. J is TRBJ2-1 and V is TRBV7-8, with 8 bases aligning to TRBD1. Germline CDR1 is SGHVS and CDR2 is FQNEAQ. This CDR3 contains 17 residues. Trimming took 4 bases from V and 2 from J; bases not matched to a gene: 10. The CDR3 nucleotides are TGTGCCAGCAGCTCGGCCAGCAGGGGGCGCGCCTACAATGAGCAGTTCTTC. Protein sequence: CASSSASRGRAYNEQFF.

V and J are TRBV6-5 and TRBJ1-1; maybe TRBD1 (6 bases). The length of the CDR3 is 15 residues. CDR1 MNHEY and CDR2 SVGAGI come from the germline V gene. V was cut by 5 bases and J by 4 bases, with 17 bases left in between. Written as DNA, the CDR3 is TGTGCCAGCAGTGCCCGAACAGGGAAGGTCACTGAAGCTTTCTTT. Its translation is CASSARTGKVTEAFF.

This clone was observed a handful of times. Here the CDR3 reads CASSLDPMTGWNNSPLHF. DNA of the CDR3: TGTGCCAGCAGCTTGGACCCCATGACAGGGTGGAATAATTCACCCCTCCACTTT. The chain has TRBV5-4 and TRBJ1-6, with 7 bases lining up with TRBD1. CDR3 length: 18 amino acids. V shed 0 bases, J shed 5 bases, and the junction held 11 bases outside the gene matches. Germline V gene lookup returns CDR1 SGHNT and CDR2 YYREEE (reference sequence).

This clone was seen a few times. CDR3 amino acids: CASSSGRAYEQYF. The CDR3 coding sequence is TGTGCCAGTAGTTCCGGACGGGCCTACGAGCAGTACTTC. This chain links TRBV19 with TRBJ2-7, with D uncertain. The CDR3 contains 13 residues. V shed 5 bases and J shed 2 bases, with 10 bases lying between them. The germline V gene has CDR1 LNHDA and CDR2 SQIVND (reference sequence).

This clone ranks as medium-sized. CDR3 nucleotide sequence: TGTGCCAGTAGTATAGTGGTGACCCTGTCGCATAATTCACCCCTCCACTTT. Protein product: CASSIVVTLSHNSPLHF. The rearrangement uses TRBV19 and TRBJ1-6; no reliable D call. CDR3 length: 17 residues. The germline V gene has CDR1 LNHDA and CDR2 SQIVND (reference sequence). Trimming cost V 1 base and J 5 bases, with 15 bases left between them.

This clone was detected a few times. The chain carries TRBV5-4 and TRBJ1-1; D might be TRBD1 (6 bases). V was shortened by 4 bases and J by 4 bases, with 14 bases between the two germline ends. This CDR3 comprises 14 residues. Germline V gene data show CDR1 as SGHNT and CDR2 as YYREEE (reference sequence). CDR3 region: CASSRIEGGTEAFF. In DNA, the CDR3 is TGTGCCAGCAGCCGAATTGAGGGGGGCACTGAAGCTTTCTTT.

This chain joins TRBV27 and TRBJ1-5; a weak D match, TRBD1 (6 bases). V was clipped by 6 bases and J by 2 bases, with 14 bases between them. The CDR3 covers 15 residues. Looked up from germline, CDR1 is MNHEY and CDR2 is SMNVEV (reference sequence). The CDR3 here is CASRPLNRGNQPQHF. CDR3 coding DNA: TGTGCCAGCAGGCCGTTGAACAGGGGCAATCAGCCCCAGCATTTT.

This chain connects TRBV25-1 to TRBJ1-1; 9 bases line up with TRBD1. Germline V gene lookup returns CDR1 MGHDK and CDR2 SYGVNS. Losses at the gene ends were 5 bases for V and 5 bases for J; bases not matched to a gene: 9. The length of the CDR3 is 15 residues. This CDR3 is CASSQPGTGRTEAFF. DNA for the CDR3: TGTGCCAGCAGTCAACCCGGGACAGGGCGGACTGAAGCTTTCTTT.

This clone was detected only a few times. CDR3 in amino acids: CASSPQSGTGSEKLFF. CDR3 DNA: TGTGCCAGCTCACCACAGTCCGGGACAGGAAGTGAAAAACTGTTTTTT. This chain connects TRBV18 to TRBJ1-4; 8 nucleotides align to TRBD1. V dropped 1 base and J dropped 7; count of bases not matched to a gene: 8. This CDR3 is 16 amino acids long. Germline V gives CDR1 KGHSH, CDR2 LQKENI.

This clone was counted between two and nine times. The V gene is TRBV6-1, the J gene TRBJ1-5; D uncertain. The CDR3 sequence is 12 residues long. Germline loops: CDR1 MNHNS, CDR2 SASEGT. V lost 7 bases and J lost 3, with 7 bases in between. The CDR3 is CASKPYNQPQHF. The CDR3 nucleotides read TGTGCCAGCAAGCCGTACAATCAGCCCCAGCATTTT.

The rearrangement links TRBV7-9 to TRBJ1-3, with 7 bases that match TRBD1. CDR3 size: 14 residues. Germline V gene data show CDR1 as SEHNR and CDR2 as FQNEAQ (reference sequence). Unmatched junction bases numbered 9, after V lost 8 bases and J lost 5 bases. The CDR3 sequence is CASRSDRDRNTIYF. The CDR3 DNA sequence: TGTGCCAGCCGATCTGACAGGGACAGAAACACCATATATTTT.

This clone was counted a few times. V and J are TRBV4-1 and TRBJ1-2; no firm D call. The length of the CDR3 is 13 residues. CDR1 MGHRA and CDR2 YSYEKL come from the germline V gene. Trimming removed 0 bases from V and 12 bases from J, with 14 bases in between. The CDR3 protein is CASSQEWWAPHTF. The CDR3 DNA is TGCGCCAGCAGCCAAGAATGGTGGGCTCCTCACACCTTC.

The J gene is TRBJ2-3, the V gene TRBV7-9; 7 positions match TRBD1. CDR1 and CDR2 from the germline V gene are SEHNR and FQNEAQ (reference sequence). The CDR3 loop spans 15 amino acids. The V segment lost 5 bases and the J segment 2 bases; nucleotides outside the gene matches: 7. CDR3 coding DNA: TGTGCCAGCAGCCAGAAAGGGGGCCCCACAGATACGCAGTATTTT. Protein: CASSQKGGPTDTQYF.

The chain couples TRBV2 to TRBJ1-2, with 11 bases lining up with TRBD1. After removal of 4 bases from V and 3 bases from J, the junction contained 13 bases not matched to a gene. This CDR3 contains 18 residues. Germline V gene lookup returns CDR1 SNHLY and CDR2 FYNNEI. As DNA, the CDR3 is TGTGCCAGCAGTGCTCACCGGACAGGGGGCTTGGTGGACTATGGCTACACCTTC. Translation: CASSAHRTGGLVDYGYTF.

V and J are TRBV7-9 and TRBJ1-2, with 7 bases matching TRBD1. Germline trimming cut 4 bases from V and 3 bases from J; bases unmatched to any gene: 5. The CDR3 covers 14 residues. Germline V gives CDR1 SEHNR, CDR2 FQNEAQ (reference sequence). The CDR3 reads CASSSTTGHYGYTF. The DNA of the CDR3 is TGTGCCAGCAGCTCGACGACAGGGCACTATGGCTACACCTTC.

This clone was recorded a few times. This CDR3 reads CASSRDRGVNQPQHF. The CDR3 nucleotides read TGTGCCAGCTCACGAGACAGGGGAGTCAATCAGCCCCAGCATTTT. V and J are TRBV18 and TRBJ1-5, with 8 bases that match TRBD1. Germline V gene lookup returns CDR1 KGHSH and CDR2 LQKENI. V dropped 4 bases and J dropped 3; count of bases not matched to a gene: 5. The CDR3 consists of 15 residues.

The rearrangement uses TRBV7-9 and TRBJ2-4, with a possible D match to TRBD2 (5 bases). The length of the CDR3 is 14 residues. Germline values: CDR1 SEHNR, CDR2 FQNEAQ (reference sequence). Trimming took 3 bases from V and 0 from J, leaving 6 bases between them. The CDR3 spells CASSLDLAKNIQYF. DNA of the CDR3: TGTGCCAGCAGCTTGGACTTAGCCAAAAACATTCAGTACTTC. The full variable domain, completed using reference TRBV7-9 and TRBJ2-4, is DTGVSQNPRHKITKRGQNVTFRCDPISEHNRLYWYRQTLGQGPEFLTYFQNEAQLEKSRLLSDRFSAERPKGSFSTLEIQRTEQGDSAMYLCASSLDLAKNIQYFGAGTRLSVL.

The chain combines TRBV6-1 with TRBJ1-2, with a weak D call TRBD1 (6 bases). Per germline, CDR1 MNHNS and CDR2 SASEGT. Between the trimmed V and J ends, which lost 5 bases and 4 bases, there was a span of 17 bases. This CDR3 contains 15 residues. CDR3 loop: CASSPSRGRVYGYTF. The CDR3 DNA reads TGTGCCAGCAGTCCGTCCAGGGGCAGAGTCTATGGCTACACCTTC.

The V and J genes are TRBV9 and TRBJ2-6; D is ambiguous. This CDR3 contains 16 residues. V lost 0 bases and J 0 bases, leaving 7 bases between the germline ends. Per germline, CDR1 SGDLS and CDR2 YYNGEE. The CDR3 nucleotides read TGTGCCAGCAGCGTAGTGGTCAGCTCTGGGGCCAACGTCCTGACTTTC. Amino acid sequence: CASSVVVSSGANVLTF.

This rearrangement joins TRBV2 to TRBJ1-5; D might be TRBD1 (6 bases). V shed 2 bases and J shed 10 bases, with 18 bases lying between them. The CDR3 runs to 15 residues. From germline, CDR1 is SNHLY and CDR2 FYNNEI. CDR3 residues: CASSELTNRVGPQHF. The CDR3 DNA is TGTGCCAGCAGTGAACTCACGAACAGGGTAGGACCCCAGCATTTT.

This clone was seen more than once but under ten times. V and J are TRBV18 and TRBJ2-5; 8 nucleotides agree with TRBD2. The CDR3 is 18 residues long. Germline loops: CDR1 KGHSH, CDR2 LQKENI. V lost 2 bases, J lost 5 bases, and 16 bases stayed unmatched. The CDR3 protein is CASSPARTSPASGETQYF. CDR3 DNA: TGTGCCAGCTCACCAGCTAGGACTAGCCCAGCGAGTGGGGAGACCCAGTACTTC. The full variable domain, rest sourced from reference TRBV18 and TRBJ2-5, is NAGVMQNPRHLVRRRGQEARLRCSPMKGHSHVYWYRQLPEEGLKFMVYLQKENIIDESGMPKERFSAEFPKEGPSILRIQQVVRGDSAAYFCASSPARTSPASGETQYFGPGTRLLVL.

By sample fraction, this clone is medium-sized. In DNA, the CDR3 is TGTGCCAGCTCACCACCCGGCACACTCTCCTACGAGCAGTACTTC. Its protein is CASSPPGTLSYEQYF. This chain joins TRBV18 and TRBJ2-7; D gene ambiguous. This CDR3 has 15 amino acids. Germline V gene lookup returns CDR1 KGHSH and CDR2 LQKENI. V shed 0 bases and J shed 0 bases, with 9 bases lying between them.

Points on this clone: Other DNA sequences from this sample encode an identical CDR3 as well. The V gene is TRBV9, the J gene TRBJ2-2; a possible D gene is TRBD2 (6 bases). CDR1 is SGDLS and CDR2 is YYNGEE in the germline V gene. V was clipped by 3 bases and J by 0 bases, with 12 bases between them. The CDR3 consists of 16 residues. The CDR3 DNA sequence: TGTGCCAGCAGCGAAGCCGGGACTTCGAACACCGGGGAGCTGTTTTTT. It is translated as CASSEAGTSNTGELFF.

This clone was counted a few times. The rearrangement links TRBV7-2 to TRBJ2-7, with D possibly TRBD2 on 6 matching bases. The CDR3 loop spans 12 amino acids. V lost 1 base and J lost 7, with 8 bases in between. The germline gives CDR1 SGHTA, CDR2 FQGNSA. For the CDR3, the DNA is TGTGCCAGCAGCTTAGTTCGGGGGGAGCAGTACTTC. Translating gives CASSLVRGEQYF.

The chain combines TRBV19 with TRBJ1-5, with a weak D call TRBD1 (6 bases). Per germline, CDR1 LNHDA and CDR2 SQIVND (reference sequence). CDR3 length equals 14 residues. The V end was cut by 4 bases, the J end by 6 bases, with 13 bases between. The CDR3 here is CASSKGQTGQPQHF. The CDR3 region has the DNA TGTGCCAGTAGTAAAGGACAGACGGGTCAGCCCCAGCATTTT.

This clone was observed a handful of times. The rearrangement uses TRBV7-9 and TRBJ2-7, with D perhaps matching TRBD1 or TRBD2 (6 bases each). Germline V gives CDR1 SEHNR, CDR2 FQNEAQ (reference sequence). The CDR3 sequence is 14 residues long. V lost 3 bases and J 2 bases, leaving 11 bases between the germline ends. The CDR3 DNA reads TGTGCCAGCAGCTTGGAGAGGGGGGCCTACGAGCAGTACTTC. It translates to CASSLERGAYEQYF.

In this sample, this clone turned up a few times. The chain uses TRBV11-2 and TRBJ2-6; D not resolved. The ends were cut back, 5 bases at V and 2 bases at J, with 10 bases in the middle. Germline-derived CDR1 and CDR2 are SGHAT and FQNNGV. This CDR3 is built from 15 residues. CDR3 nucleotide sequence: TGTGCCAGCAGCCTCTGGTCTACTGGGGCCAACGTCCTGACTTTC. Translation: CASSLWSTGANVLTF.

The chain combines TRBV6-6 with TRBJ2-5, with 9 nucleotides matching TRBD2. The CDR3 covers 12 residues. The trim removed 8 bases at V and 6 bases at J, leaving 4 bases unmatched. CDR1 is MNHNY and CDR2 is SVGAGI in the germline V gene (reference sequence). Here the CDR3 DNA reads TGTGCCAGCGCGGGGGGGAGTAAGACCCAGTACTTC. It yields the protein CASAGGSKTQYF.